These T cell receptor beta chains were read from a single sample in a study of blood T cell repertoires in COVID-19. The repertoire was sequenced with immunoSEQ multiplex PCR; TCRdb's copy has only in-frame clones and lacks some. In the table there are fewer than 100,000 clones, 87% of which are singletons. The sample was peripheral blood. The receptors stem from a man aged 70-80 years with acute or convalescent COVID-19. The CDR3 runs from the conserved cysteine through the conserved F or W. D genes are given only for firm matches. Size values are once, few and many counts, or a class for expanded clones, and some rows have none.

J gene | clone size | V gene | D gene | CDR3 protein | CDR3 DNA
TRBJ2-1 | - | TRBV9 | TRBD2 | CASSVAIAGGGNEQFF | TGTGCCAGCAGCGTAGCTATCGCGGGGGGAGGGAATGAGCAGTTCTTC
TRBJ2-1 | few | TRBV3-1/TRBV3-2 | - | CASSQLYNEQFF | TGTGCCAGCAGCCAACTGTACAATGAGCAGTTCTTC
TRBJ2-1 | - | TRBV9 | TRBD1 | CASSVATWDRESSYNEQFF | TGTGCCAGCAGCGTAGCTACCTGGGACAGAGAAAGCTCCTACAATGAGCAGTTCTTC
TRBJ1-2 | - | TRBV28 | - | CASSLPGDYGYTF | TGTGCCAGCAGTTTACCAGGGGACTATGGCTACACCTTC
TRBJ2-2 | - | TRBV5-6 | TRBD2 | CASSLVAGGFGELFF | TGTGCCAGCAGCTTGGTTGCGGGGGGTTTCGGGGAGCTGTTTTTT
TRBJ1-2 | once | TRBV28 | TRBD1 | CASSSPGQGDDGYTF | TGTGCCAGCAGTTCCCCGGGACAGGGAGATGATGGCTACACCTTC
TRBJ1-1 | - | TRBV5-6 | TRBD1 | CASSLFGQGDTEAFF | TGTGCCAGCAGCTTGTTTGGACAGGGGGACACTGAAGCTTTCTTT
TRBJ2-3 | - | TRBV19 | - | CASRLSGGSSTDTQYF | TGTGCCAGTAGACTATCCGGTGGCAGCAGCACAGATACGCAGTATTTT
TRBJ2-7 | - | TRBV29-1 | TRBD1 | CSVEGLSDRGQSYEQYF | TGCAGCGTTGAAGGCCTATCCGACAGGGGGCAGAGCTACGAGCAGTACTTC
TRBJ1-4 | - | TRBV2 | TRBD1 | CASSEDRGVEKLFF | TGTGCCAGCAGTGAAGACAGGGGGGTGGAAAAACTGTTTTTT
TRBJ1-2 | - | TRBV6-5 | TRBD1 | CASGIEVLGTGGYTF | TGTGCCAGCGGAATTGAGGTGTTGGGGACAGGGGGCTACACCTTC
TRBJ1-4 | once | TRBV19 | - | CASSNGGRATNEKLFF | TGTGCCAGTAGTAATGGAGGCCGTGCAACTAATGAAAAACTGTTTTTT
TRBJ1-1 | - | TRBV2 | TRBD1 | CASSDYRGTDTEAFF | TGTGCCAGCAGTGATTACAGGGGAACCGACACTGAAGCTTTCTTT
TRBJ1-3 | - | TRBV12-3/TRBV12-4 | - | CASSFGGRNTIYF | TGTGCCAGCAGTTTCGGGGGTAGAAACACCATATATTTT
TRBJ2-7 | - | TRBV9 | TRBD2 | CASSASGGNYEQYF | TGTGCCAGCAGCGCTAGCGGGGGGAATTACGAGCAGTACTTC
TRBJ1-2 | once | TRBV30 | TRBD1 | CAWSVLQGAGGYTF | TGTGCCTGGAGTGTCTTACAGGGGGCGGGTGGCTACACCTTC
TRBJ2-7 | - | TRBV5-1 | - | CASSLLPSSHEQYF | TGCGCCAGCAGCCTCCTTCCTAGCAGCCACGAGCAGTACTTC
TRBJ1-2 | - | TRBV5-4 | - | CASSPGGASYGYTF | TGTGCCAGCAGCCCGGGGGGGGCCAGTTATGGCTACACCTTC
TRBJ2-2 | - | TRBV19 | TRBD1 | CASSGTGGAGELFF | TGTGCCAGTAGTGGGACAGGGGGAGCCGGGGAGCTGTTTTTT
TRBJ2-1 | - | TRBV6-1 | - | CASSENRGAYNEQFF | TGTGCCAGCAGTGAAAACCGGGGGGCATACAATGAGCAGTTCTTC